This TCR beta chain is drawn from a study of CD8 T cells in Susac syndrome. Study summary: Among sequenced Susac syndrome patients, 5 or 6 had active disease and eight were in remission.

From blood CD8+ and CD4+ T cells, TCR beta sequences were generated. The CD8+ and CD4+ T cells were negatively isolated, with the TEMRA cells enriched by FACS. Reverse transcription of about 0.5 to 1 ug RNA was carried out with random hexamers. An immunoSEQ multiplex PCR amplified TCR beta CDR3 over 54 Vbeta and 13 Jbeta. From the immunoSEQ multiplex PCR reads, TCRdb called clonotypes with MiXCR, one entry per CDR3 protein. The table records around 80,000 distinct CDR3 sequences, about 95% of them present only once. This CDR3 has 15 residues. In germline, CDR1 is SGHVS, CDR2 FQNEAQ. V was pared by 3 bases and J by 4 bases, with 8 bases of the junction left unmatched.

The genes are TRBV7-8 and TRBJ1-1, with 7 nucleotides matching TRBD1. The specimen was CD8+ T cells from PBMCs. This clonotype was sampled from a human donor with Susac syndrome. The CDR3 protein is CASSLVQGPSTEAFF. The CDR3 nucleotides are TGTGCCAGCAGCTTGGTACAGGGGCCCAGCACTGAAGCTTTCTTT.